Shown below are 14 T cell receptor beta chains from a single sample sequenced in a study of T cells expressing NK-cell markers. Following a re-call of the 5' RACE reads, TCRdb has one entry per CDR3 protein and lacks DNA. This sample's table has under 600,000 distinct CDR3 sequences. The specimen sequenced was blood T cells: a sorted CD56 or NKG2C T cell subset, CD4+ or CD8+ T cells, or bulk PBMC T cells (not recorded which). The receptors derive from a woman aged 45-59 years in good health.

The J gene is TRBJ2-1, the V gene TRBV27; lacking DNA, the TRBD2 call made by TCRdb goes unchecked. The CDR3 contains 14 residues. Germline V gene sequence: CDR1 MNHEY, CDR2 SMNVEV (reference sequence). CDR3 loop: CASTREGAGDEQFF.

This rearrangement joins TRBV12-3 or TRBV12-4 to TRBJ1-6. The CDR3 loop spans 15 amino acids. This CDR3 reads CASSLSERTNSPLHF.

The chain employs TRBV9 and TRBJ2-1. The CDR3 spans 12 residues. Germline V gene sequence: CDR1 SGDLS, CDR2 YYNGEE. The CDR3 sequence is CASSVADYEQFF.

The CDR3 is CASSPSTRLGTQYF. The rearrangement uses TRBV14 and TRBJ2-3; TCRdb indicates TRBD2, and absent DNA this call remains unverified. The germline V gene encodes CDR1 SGHDN and CDR2 FVKESK. This CDR3 spans 14 amino acids.

V and J are TRBV11-3 and TRBJ2-1; the TCRdb call, TRBD1, lacks DNA for checking. In germline, CDR1 is SGHNT, CDR2 YENEEA. The CDR3 spans 12 residues. Here the CDR3 reads CASSPQEAEQFF.

This chain joins TRBV4-2 and TRBJ2-1; checking the TCRdb D call of TRBD1 is not possible without DNA. CDR3 length: 18 amino acids. Per the germline V gene, CDR1 is LGHNA and CDR2 is YNFKEQ. CDR3 protein: CASSQDGGGTGDYNEQFF.

The V gene is TRBV6-1, the J gene TRBJ1-1; absent DNA, TCRdb's TRBD1 call cannot be checked. The germline V gene encodes CDR1 MNHNS and CDR2 SASEGT. This CDR3 has 18 residues. The CDR3 spells CASSEALPGTGGHRFAFF.

The rearrangement joins TRBV9 to TRBJ2-3; without DNA, the TCRdb call of TRBD2 cannot be checked. This CDR3 region has 16 residues. Germline CDR1 SGDLS, CDR2 YYNGEE. The CDR3 loop is CASSVWSGGNTDTQYF.

The chain employs TRBV6-6 and TRBJ2-7. This CDR3 spans 13 amino acids. The germline V gene has CDR1 MNHNY and CDR2 SVGAGI (reference sequence). CDR3 loop: CASSFRSVSEQYF.

The chain joins TRBV4-1 to TRBJ2-1; without DNA, the TCRdb call of TRBD1 cannot be checked. The CDR3 spans 18 residues. Germline V lookup: CDR1 MGHRA, CDR2 YSYEKL. CDR3 amino acids: CASSQDWGVGQWGDEQFF.

The CDR3 loop is CASNGLAVGEQFF. The rearrangement uses TRBV19 and TRBJ2-1; TCRdb calls TRBD2, which cannot be checked without DNA. The CDR3 is 13 amino acids. The germline CDR1 and CDR2 sequences are LNHDA and SQIVND (reference sequence).

The chain carries TRBV19 and TRBJ2-1; TCRdb's D call of TRBD2 is untestable without DNA. This CDR3 is built from 16 residues. Germline values: CDR1 LNHDA, CDR2 SQIVND (reference sequence). The CDR3 reads CASSIRTQVLYNEQFF.

The genes are TRBV12-3 or TRBV12-4 and TRBJ2-1; the TCRdb call, TRBD2, lacks DNA for checking. The CDR3 runs 12 residues. CDR3 sequence reads: CASSLTGLAQFF.

The rearrangement uses TRBV12-5 and TRBJ2-3; TCRdb's D call, TRBD1, is unchecked because there is no DNA. CDR3 size: 17 residues. The germline V gene encodes CDR1 LGHNT and CDR2 FRNRAP. The CDR3 reads CASGLVPKGQAADTQYF.